The 32 T cell receptor beta chains in this list originate from one sample, sequenced in a study of blood T cell repertoires in COVID-19. Data came from immunoSEQ multiplex PCR; TCRdb stores just in-frame clones and leaves some out. Here the sample spans 150,000 to 200,000 clones, approximately 80% being singletons. The sequencing sample was made of PBMCs or T cells enriched from blood (not recorded which). The receptor set was obtained from a woman in her sixties or seventies who had recovered from COVID-19.

This clone has more than one count but fewer than ten. The V call is TRBV4-1, the J call TRBJ1-5; 7 bases map to TRBD1. The CDR3 totals 19 residues. Germline assignment: CDR1 MGHRA and CDR2 YSYEKL. With 3 bases clipped from V and 0 bases from J, the junction kept 14 bases outside the gene matches. The chain's CDR3 is CASSQTGNPRGYSNQPQHF. Here the CDR3 DNA reads TGCGCCAGCAGCCAGACAGGGAATCCCAGGGGATATAGCAATCAGCCCCAGCATTTT.

The chain recombines TRBV9 with TRBJ1-6, with TRBD1 matching over 7 bases. The CDR3 extends over 13 amino acids. Germline CDR1 is SGDLS and CDR2 is YYNGEE. V was clipped by 3 bases and J by 13 bases; unmatched bases: 7. The CDR3 sequence: CASSAQGEVPLHF. DNA for the CDR3: TGTGCCAGCAGCGCCCAGGGGGAGGTTCCCCTCCACTTT.

The V call is TRBV28, the J call TRBJ2-3, with 12 bases identical to TRBD2. The CDR3 length is 17 residues. Per the germline V gene, CDR1 is MDHEN and CDR2 is SYDVKM. V lost 3 bases and J lost 0; bases outside the gene matches: 4. The CDR3 loop is CASSLWTSGVSTDTQYF. The CDR3, as DNA: TGTGCCAGCAGTTTGTGGACTAGCGGGGTCAGCACAGATACGCAGTATTTT.

V is TRBV19 and J is TRBJ2-2, with D maybe TRBD2 (6 bases). V lost 6 bases, J lost 6 bases, and 17 bases lay in between. The CDR3 totals 15 residues. Germline V gene data show CDR1 as LNHDA and CDR2 as SQIVND (reference sequence). The CDR3 DNA reads as TGTGCCAGTAGCGGATGGGATGGGGGGTCCGGGGAGCTGTTTTTT. Residues: CASSGWDGGSGELFF. Full variable domain (outside the CDR3, taken from reference TRBV19 and TRBJ2-2): DGGITQSPKYLFRKEGQNVTLSCEQNLNHDAMYWYRQDPGQGLRLIYYSQIVNDFQKGDIAEGYSVSREKKESFPLTVTSAQKNPTAFYLCASSGWDGGSGELFFGEGSRLTVL.

The chain joins TRBV27 to TRBJ2-1; 11 bases fit TRBD1. CDR3 size: 22 residues. Per germline, CDR1 MNHEY and CDR2 SMNVEV (reference sequence). V lost 4 bases to trimming and J lost 4 bases; unmatched junction nucleotides: 24. CDR3 DNA sequence: TGTGCCAGCAGTTATAGGGTGCGGCTCCGAATCGGGGACAGGGGGAAGTACAATGAGCAGTTCTTC. This translates into CASSYRVRLRIGDRGKYNEQFF.

This chain links TRBV2 with TRBJ2-7; a weak D match, TRBD2 (7 bases). Germline-derived CDR1 and CDR2 are SNHLY and FYNNEI. V lost 7 bases and J 9 bases, leaving 22 bases between the germline ends. The CDR3 spans 14 residues. The CDR3 region is CASTAEGGHFVQYF. The CDR3 coding sequence is TGTGCCAGCACCGCCGAGGGGGGGCATTTCGTGCAGTACTTC.

The chain's CDR3 is CASSLGGRFPNTEAFF. CDR3 coding DNA: TGTGCCAGCAGTTTGGGGGGTAGGTTCCCGAACACTGAAGCTTTCTTT. V is TRBV27 and J is TRBJ1-1; weak D call: TRBD1 (5 bases). There are 16 residues in the CDR3. V was trimmed by 3 bases and J by 1 base, leaving 15 bases between them. Per germline, CDR1 MNHEY and CDR2 SMNVEV (reference sequence).

The chain recombines TRBV7-9 with TRBJ1-1; D may be TRBD1 (6 bases). Trimming removed 5 bases at V and 5 bases at J, with 15 bases between. The CDR3 has 14 amino acids. CDR1 is SEHNR and CDR2 is FQNEAQ in the germline V gene (reference sequence). The CDR3, as DNA: TGTGCCAGCAGCCCAATGGGGGCGGAAACTGAAGCTTTCTTT. It encodes CASSPMGAETEAFF. The whole variable domain, remainder taken from reference TRBV7-9 and TRBJ1-1, is DTGVSQNPRHKITKRGQNVTFRCDPISEHNRLYWYRQTLGQGPEFLTYFQNEAQLEKSRLLSDRFSAERPKGSFSTLEIQRTEQGDSAMYLCASSPMGAETEAFFGQGTRLTVV.

A few counts support this clone. The chain couples TRBV6-5 to TRBJ2-7, with TRBD1 matching 8 bases. Unmatched junction bases numbered 5, after V lost 5 bases and J lost 2 bases. The CDR3 runs 14 residues. Germline loops: CDR1 MNHEY, CDR2 SVGAGI. The CDR3 here is CASSPQGVTYEQYF. The DNA of the CDR3 is TGTGCCAGCAGTCCACAGGGGGTCACCTACGAGCAGTACTTC.

As regards this clone: The junction and the germline gene differ at one end; a read error may be behind it. The chain couples TRBV28 to TRBJ1-2; 8 bases fit TRBD1. The CDR3 is 19 amino acids. In germline, CDR1 is MDHEN, CDR2 SYDVKM. CDR3 region: CASSSPKGQGVGLIYRYTF. In nucleotides, the CDR3 is TGTGCCAGCAGTTCACCCAAAGGACAGGGTGTGGGCTTGATCTATCGCTACACCTTC.

The gene calls are TRBV9 and TRBJ2-7, with 8 nucleotides matching TRBD2. This CDR3 comprises 15 residues. V dropped 0 bases and J dropped 2; count of bases not matched to a gene: 4. CDR1 and CDR2 from the germline V gene are SGDLS and YYNGEE. The CDR3 protein is CASSVGASGPYEQYF. CDR3 bases: TGTGCCAGCAGCGTAGGGGCTAGCGGGCCCTACGAGCAGTACTTC.

V and J are TRBV4-1 and TRBJ1-4, with D possibly matching TRBD1 (6 bases). V was pared by 2 bases and J by 0 bases, with 13 bases between. Germline values: CDR1 MGHRA, CDR2 YSYEKL. This CDR3 region has 17 residues. In DNA form, the CDR3 reads TGCGCCAGCAGCCAAATAGGGGGAATTGCAACTAATGAAAAACTGTTTTTT. Translating gives CASSQIGGIATNEKLFF.

This clone was recorded a few times. The rearrangement links TRBV28 to TRBJ1-5; 12 bases map to TRBD1. CDR3 length: 15 amino acids. The germline V gene encodes CDR1 MDHEN and CDR2 SYDVKM. V shed 9 bases, J shed 7 bases, and the junction held 10 bases outside the gene matches. For the CDR3, the DNA is TGTGCCAGTCAATCGGGACAGGGGGCTCCACAGCCCCAGCATTTT. This sequence encodes CASQSGQGAPQPQHF.

The genes are TRBV18 and TRBJ1-2; TRBD1 matches at 10 bases. The CDR3 is 17 amino acids. CDR1 is KGHSH and CDR2 is LQKENI in the germline V gene. V shed 2 bases, J shed 2 bases, and the junction held 8 bases outside the gene matches. CDR3 residues: CASSPGGTGDFNYGYTF. CDR3 bases: TGTGCCAGCTCACCAGGCGGGACAGGGGACTTCAACTATGGCTACACCTTC.

The CDR3 region has the DNA TGCGCCAGCAGTCATGCGGGACAGGGTAACGAAAAACTGTTTTTT. As protein: CASSHAGQGNEKLFF. The V and J genes are TRBV5-1 and TRBJ1-4, with 9 bases lining up with TRBD1. CDR1 and CDR2 (germline): SGHRS, YFSETQ. The J segment lost 8 bases and the V segment lost 5 bases, leaving 10 bases of the junction unmatched. The CDR3 consists of 15 residues.

The chain links TRBV30 to TRBJ2-1; 11 bases are shared with TRBD2. CDR1 and CDR2 (germline): GTSNPN, SVGIG (reference sequence). The junction had 12 bases not matched to a gene; V was cut back by 4 bases and J by 4 bases. This CDR3 is 17 amino acids long. CDR3 sequence (DNA): TGTGCCTGGAATCCGGGACTAGCGGCCCGCAAATACAATGAGCAGTTCTTC. As protein: CAWNPGLAARKYNEQFF.

The chain is built from TRBV5-1 and TRBJ2-5; D is possibly TRBD2 (6 bases). CDR3 length: 14 residues. In germline, CDR1 is SGHRS, CDR2 YFSETQ. Trimming cost V 2 bases and J 3 bases, with 11 bases left between them. The CDR3 is CASSLGPGEETQYF. In DNA form, the CDR3 reads TGCGCCAGCAGCTTAGGACCGGGGGAAGAGACCCAGTACTTC.

A single count supports this clone. The V call is TRBV2, the J call TRBJ1-2; no clear D gene. The CDR3 consists of 13 residues. Germline V gene lookup returns CDR1 SNHLY and CDR2 FYNNEI. V was shortened by 1 base and J by 5 bases, with 8 bases between the two germline ends. This chain's CDR3 is CASSEDPEYGYTF. CDR3 nucleotide sequence: TGTGCCAGCAGTGAAGACCCGGAGTATGGCTACACCTTC.

The V and J genes are TRBV5-5 and TRBJ1-1; 7 bases fit TRBD1. There are 13 residues in the CDR3. The germline CDR1 and CDR2 sequences are SGHKS and YYEKEE (reference sequence). V trimming: 2 bases; J trimming: 5 bases; junction bases outside the gene matches: 3. The DNA of the CDR3 is TGTGCCAGCAGCTTTGGCAGGGGGACTGAAGCTTTCTTT. Protein product: CASSFGRGTEAFF. Using reference TRBV5-5 and TRBJ1-1 for the parts outside the CDR3, the full variable domain is DAGVTQSPTHLIKTRGQQVTLRCSPISGHKSVSWYQQVLGQGPQFIFQYYEKEERGRGNFPDRFSARQFPNYSSELNVNALLLGDSALYLCASSFGRGTEAFFGQGTRLTVV.

The V and J genes are TRBV19 and TRBJ2-1; 9 bases map to TRBD2. CDR1 LNHDA and CDR2 SQIVND come from the germline V gene (reference sequence). V lost 3 bases to trimming and J lost 7 bases; unmatched junction nucleotides: 1. The CDR3 runs 13 residues. CDR3 sequence: CASSILAGNEQFF. CDR3 DNA sequence: TGTGCCAGTAGTATCCTAGCGGGGAATGAGCAGTTCTTC. Variable domain in full (rest from reference TRBV19 and TRBJ2-1): DGGITQSPKYLFRKEGQNVTLSCEQNLNHDAMYWYRQDPGQGLRLIYYSQIVNDFQKGDIAEGYSVSREKKESFPLTVTSAQKNPTAFYLCASSILAGNEQFFGPGTRLTVL.

J is TRBJ2-7 and V is TRBV19, with 7 bases lining up with TRBD2. Germline lookup yields CDR1 LNHDA and CDR2 SQIVND (reference sequence). The junction had 5 bases not matched to a gene; V was cut back by 3 bases and J by 0 bases. The CDR3 has 15 amino acids. The CDR3 here is CASSMGSGTSYEQYF. CDR3 coding DNA: TGTGCCAGTAGTATGGGCAGCGGGACCTCCTACGAGCAGTACTTC.

On this clone itself: One junction end does not reproduce the germline sequence, and a read error may be involved. The chain recombines TRBV4-2 with TRBJ1-5; D may be TRBD1 (5 bases). The CDR3 is 15 residues long. Germline loops: CDR1 LGHNA, CDR2 YNFKEQ. The CDR3 is CASSEDSNSNQPQHF. CDR3 DNA: TGTGCCAGCAGCGAAGACAGTAATAGCAATCAGCCCCAGCATTTT.

This chain joins TRBV9 and TRBJ1-5; 7 bases line up with TRBD1. Germline V gene sequence: CDR1 SGDLS, CDR2 YYNGEE. The CDR3 loop spans 15 amino acids. Trimming cost V 4 bases and J 0 bases; bases outside gene matches: 4. CDR3 protein: CASSPTGFSNQPQHF. CDR3 bases: TGTGCCAGCAGCCCGACAGGGTTTAGCAATCAGCCCCAGCATTTT.

This chain links TRBV3-1 (or the pseudogene TRBV3-2) with TRBJ1-2, with a possible D match to TRBD1 (5 bases). This CDR3 spans 15 amino acids. CDR1 is LGHDT and CDR2 is YNNKEL in the germline V gene (reference sequence). V lost 4 bases to trimming and J lost 0 bases, with 12 bases between them. The chain's CDR3 is CASSPDLTANYGYTF. The DNA of the CDR3 is TGTGCCAGCAGCCCAGATCTGACAGCTAACTATGGCTACACCTTC.

This CDR3 is CASSLFSGDTGELFF. Here the CDR3 DNA reads TGTGCCAGCAGCTTATTTAGCGGGGACACCGGGGAGCTGTTTTTT. The J gene is TRBJ2-2, the V gene TRBV11-1; 8 positions agree with TRBD2. The CDR3 length is 15 residues. Losses at the gene ends were 2 bases for V and 3 bases for J; bases not matched to a gene: 2. Germline CDR1 is SGHAT and CDR2 is FQDESV (reference sequence).

The chain is built from TRBV4-1 and TRBJ2-2; 7 nucleotides line up with TRBD2. Per the germline V gene, CDR1 is MGHRA and CDR2 is YSYEKL. The V and J ends lost 4 bases and 6 bases, in that order; junction bases with no gene match: 14. This CDR3 comprises 17 residues. CDR3 sequence (DNA): TGCGCCAGCAGCCCAGTTGTAGGAGCGGGATACCCCGGGGAGCTGTTTTTT. Residues: CASSPVVGAGYPGELFF.

The count of this clone is one. The chain has TRBV10-2 and TRBJ2-7, with D possibly matching TRBD1 (5 bases). Trimming cost V 3 bases and J 0 bases, with 12 bases left between them. Germline CDR1 reads WSHSY; CDR2 reads SAAADI. The CDR3 sequence is 15 residues long. The chain's CDR3 is CASSDWQGNSYEQYF. CDR3 in DNA: TGCGCCAGCAGTGATTGGCAGGGAAACTCCTACGAGCAGTACTTC.

The V call is TRBV6-5, the J call TRBJ1-6; 8 nucleotides agree with TRBD1. J was trimmed by 7 bases and V by 5 bases; bases with no gene match: 7. Germline CDR1 MNHEY, CDR2 SVGAGI. This CDR3 region has 15 residues. The CDR3 bases are TGTGCCAGCAGTAACGACAGGGGCCCCAATTCACCCCTCCACTTT. As protein: CASSNDRGPNSPLHF.

This clone was counted between two and nine times. The chain recombines TRBV25-1 with TRBJ1-6; tentative D call: TRBD1 (5 bases). V was cut by 4 bases and J by 9 bases, with 13 bases left in between. The CDR3 spans 14 residues. Per the germline V gene, CDR1 is MGHDK and CDR2 is SYGVNS. The CDR3 DNA sequence: TGTGCCAGCAGTGGGCCGGGGGTTGCTTCACCCCTCCACTTT. Amino acids: CASSGPGVASPLHF.

The chain links TRBV11-2 to TRBJ1-2; TRBD1 is a possible D gene (5 bases). The germline gives CDR1 SGHAT, CDR2 FQNNGV. V was clipped by 1 base and J by 6 bases, with 12 bases between them. This CDR3 has 14 amino acids. The CDR3 sequence is CASSLAGRVDGYTF. In nucleotides, the CDR3 is TGTGCCAGCAGCTTAGCGGGCAGGGTGGATGGCTACACCTTC.

The V call is TRBV10-1, the J call TRBJ2-3; 11 bases line up with TRBD2. Germline values: CDR1 WNHNN, CDR2 SYGVQD (reference sequence). The CDR3 sequence is 17 residues long. J lost 4 bases, V lost 1 base, and 7 bases had no gene match. CDR3 sequence: CASSELPGLAVADTQYF. The CDR3 DNA follows: TGCGCCAGCAGTGAGTTACCGGGACTAGCGGTCGCAGATACGCAGTATTTT.

The chain joins TRBV21-1 to TRBJ1-4; TRBD1 was called by the table and not checked on the DNA. TRBV21-1 is a pseudogene. The CDR3 has 16 amino acids. CDR3 sequence reads: CASSNYRGHNFEKLFF. The CDR3 coding sequence is TGTGCCAGCAGCAATTACAGGGGGCACAACTTTGAAAAACTGTTTTTT.